The clone carrying this T cell receptor beta chain has ten or more counts. What it binds is unknown. This sample is part of a study of early T cells in non-severe SARS-CoV-2 infection. In the study overall: Unsorted whole blood bulk RNA was sequenced, with unpaired chains. Study-wide results and limits: Private and CD4 specificities were missed by VDJdb matching, which favored anti-spike CD8 responses.

Unique molecular identifiers (one per individual cDNA molecule) were attached. TCRdb passed the 5' RACE reads through MiXCR, listing each CDR3 protein once. The sample shows 70,000 to 75,000 distinct CDR3 sequences, 9% to 15% of them seen only once. CDR3 length: 14 amino acids. Germline CDR1 and CDR2: DFQATT and SNEGSKA (reference sequence). The sequence derives from an adult who was a healthcare worker with PCR-confirmed SARS-CoV-2 infection or an uninfected control (not recorded which). The sample was whole blood. V usage is TRBV20-1 and J usage is TRBJ2-1; 10 positions match TRBD1. The CDR3 nucleotides read TGCAGGGCGGACAGGGGGAGCTCCTACAATGAGCAGTTCTTC. This codes for CRADRGSSYNEQFF.